This T cell receptor beta chain was captured in a study of OX40 agonist ivuxolimab in advanced cancers. Some background on the complete study: Ivuxolimab was an agonistic, fully human IgG2 monoclonal antibody directed against OX40 (CD134), a costimulatory receptor. Peripheral TCRbeta sequencing was intended to test whether TCR sequence diversity was altered and clonal T-cell expansion was caused by ivuxolimab. Of the approximately 50 dose-escalation patients, hepatocellular carcinoma was present in around 19, melanoma in around 15, renal cell carcinoma in 9 and head and neck cancer in 9. The monotherapy dose-escalation portion (N of about 47 patients) of the phase I ivuxolimab trial is reported in the paper. Intravenous ivuxolimab was administered to patients every 2 weeks at six dose levels: 0.01, 0.1, 0.3, 1.5, 3 and 10 mg/kg. In the dose-escalation cohort, over 65% of patients were male, and the mean age was approximately 60 years, with a range of about 20 to 79. Partial responses were achieved by three dose-escalation patients, of whom one had hepatocellular carcinoma and two had cutaneous melanoma. Prior anti-PD-1, anti-PD-L1 or anti-CTLA-4 therapy was permitted, and roughly two fifths of dose-escalation patients had received checkpoint inhibitors. What the authors observed across the whole study: At doses from 0.1 to 3.0 mg/kg, clonal expansion was seen in both CD4+ and CD8+ blood T cells between baseline and week 6. Antigen specificity was not determined for the clonally expanded peripheral T cells. After ivuxolimab, expanded clones were on average more numerous among CD8+ T cells than among CD4+ T cells. Low levels of normalized T-cell clonal expansion were also seen in some patients who did not respond. In the 0.1-3.0 mg/kg groups, partial responders had among the lowest normalized peripheral clonal expansion, particularly in CD8+ T cells.

Comments on this clone: No antigen is known for it. No clone much larger than this one lies a single base away; base qualities are absent.

The trial excluded patients who had a history of autoimmune disease or who were on systemic immunosuppression. In every dose cohort, peripheral blood was drawn for TCR sequencing at baseline, cycle 4 day 1, and cycle 7 day 1. The samples were taken from a phase I, first-in-human, multicenter, open-label dose-escalation trial of ivuxolimab. The trial enrolled adults with locally advanced or metastatic head and neck squamous cell, hepatocellular, melanoma or renal cell carcinoma. Before TCR sequencing, CD4+ T cells and CD8+ T cells were sorted from peripheral blood as separate populations. CDR3 length: 13 amino acids, cysteine to phenylalanine. The retained sequence is limited to the CDR3, 39 bases, with the frame set at the first base. CDR1 and CDR2, looked up from the germline V gene, are MNHEY and SVGAGI. Deletion took 6 bases off V and 13 bases off J, with a span of 16 bases between the germline ends.

Genomic DNA was isolated from the sorted cells so that the TCRbeta CDR3 region could be sequenced. TCRbeta CDR3 regions were sequenced using the immunoSEQ Assay. TCRdb obtained this table from immuneACCESS and retained in-frame rearrangements with V and J assigned. These tables miss some clones; where compared with another copy, unresolved V genes account for less than half of the shortfall, and the remainder is unexplained. Recorded for this sample are about 79,000 clones; around 94% of them occurred a single time. 8.5% to 10% of the sample is held by the ten biggest clonotypes. The chain links TRBV6-5 with TRBJ1-6, with TRBD1 perhaps the D gene, on 6 matching bases. The clonotype was recovered from an adult with an advanced solid tumor such as melanoma, head and neck, liver or kidney cancer. The sequences come from CD4+ or CD8+ T cells sorted from blood, collected in a trial of the OX40 agonist ivuxolimab. The CDR3 in this case is CASRDNRAAPLHF. In nucleotides, the sequence is TGTGCCAGCAGGGACAACAGGGCTGCTCCCCTCCACTTT.